One and the same sample provided the 8 T cell receptor beta chains below, sequenced in a study of T cell responses to AZD1222 COVID-19 vaccine. Produced via immunoSEQ multiplex PCR; TCRdb's table is partial and in-frame only. The sample includes 95,000 to 150,000 clones, approximately 90% of them seen just once. This specimen was peripheral blood, taken on day 0 of AZD1222 vaccination. These receptor sequences come from an adult in good health.

A word on this clone: Its ends do not fully match the called genes, so a read error is possible. This chain joins TRBV29-1 and TRBJ2-7, with TRBD1 identical over 12 bases. CDR3 length: 16 residues. Germline V gene data show CDR1 as SQVTM and CDR2 as ANQGSEA. For the CDR3, the DNA is TGCAGCGTGGAAGGGACAGGGGGCCCTCACACCTACGAGCAGTACTTC. Translated: CSVEGTGGPHTYEQYF.

The chain couples TRBV19 to TRBJ1-2; 9 bases align to TRBD1. The trim removed 5 bases at V and 7 bases at J, leaving 11 bases unmatched. Germline V gene lookup returns CDR1 LNHDA and CDR2 SQIVND (reference sequence). This CDR3 comprises 15 residues. The CDR3: CASSPLDRGNGGYTF. CDR3 nucleotides: TGTGCCAGTAGTCCATTGGACAGGGGAAATGGTGGCTACACCTTC.

The CDR3 DNA follows: TGTGCCAGCAGTCCCCTGACTAGCGGGGGGAACGAGCAGTACTTC. Its translation is CASSPLTSGGNEQYF. V and J are TRBV6-5 and TRBJ2-7; TRBD2 matches 13 bases. The CDR3 length is 15 residues. The J segment lost 5 bases and the V segment lost 5 bases, leaving 6 bases of the junction unmatched. The germline V gene encodes CDR1 MNHEY and CDR2 SVGAGI.

This clone came up once. The chain combines TRBV9 with TRBJ2-3; D could derive from TRBD1 or TRBD2 (6 bases each). CDR1 is SGDLS, CDR2 YYNGEE, per germline. Trimming removed 0 bases at V and 1 base at J, with 18 bases between. The CDR3 extends over 18 amino acids. DNA of the CDR3: TGTGCCAGCAGCGTAGGTCTAACGGGGGCCGGCGGCACAGATACGCAGTATTTT. Translated: CASSVGLTGAGGTDTQYF. Combining the CDR3 with reference TRBV9 and TRBJ2-3 gives the whole variable domain DSGVTQTPKHLITATGQRVTLRCSPRSGDLSVYWYQQSLDQGLQFLIQYYNGEERAKGNILERFSAQQFPDLHSELNLSSLELGDSALYFCASSVGLTGAGGTDTQYFGPGTRLTVL.

This rearrangement joins TRBV11-3 to TRBJ1-5; the D gene is possibly TRBD1 (5 bases). Germline V CDR1 and CDR2: SGHNT, YENEEA. The CDR3 spans 16 residues. V was pared by 1 base and J by 0 bases, with 10 bases between. The CDR3 spells CASSLGQGGSNQPQHF. In DNA, the CDR3 is TGTGCCAGCAGCTTAGGGCAGGGAGGTAGCAATCAGCCCCAGCATTTT. The whole variable domain, remainder taken from reference TRBV11-3 and TRBJ1-5, is EAGVVQSPRYKIIEKKQPVAFWCNPISGHNTLYWYLQNLGQGPELLIRYENEEAVDDSQLPKDRFSAERLKGVDSTLKIQPAELGDSAVYLCASSLGQGGSNQPQHFGDGTRLSIL.

In the case of this clone: Other DNA sequences from this sample encode an identical CDR3 as well. The V call is TRBV6-1, the J call TRBJ1-5; 9 bases line up with TRBD1. Per the germline V gene, CDR1 is MNHNS and CDR2 is SASEGT. After removal of 1 base from V and 0 bases from J, the junction contained 7 bases not matched to a gene. CDR3 length equals 18 residues. The CDR3 coding sequence is TGTGCCAGCAGTGAAGTCCCGACAGGGGGAAATAGCAATCAGCCCCAGCATTTT. Its translation is CASSEVPTGGNSNQPQHF.

The CDR3 reads CASSSSNSPLHF. As DNA, the CDR3 is TGTGCCAGCAGCTCGAGTAATTCACCCCTCCACTTT. The chain combines TRBV11-2 with TRBJ1-6; D unresolved. Trimming pared 4 bases from V and 6 bases from J, leaving 4 bases between. This CDR3 spans 12 amino acids. Per germline, CDR1 SGHAT and CDR2 FQNNGV.

V usage is TRBV28 and J usage is TRBJ2-5; 9 nucleotides agree with TRBD2. The CDR3 sequence is 15 residues long. Germline values: CDR1 MDHEN, CDR2 SYDVKM. Germline trimming cut 2 bases from V and 6 bases from J; bases unmatched to any gene: 7. The DNA of the CDR3 is TGTGCCAGCAGTTTAGGCGGGGGGGCCGGAAAGACCCAGTACTTC. This encodes CASSLGGGAGKTQYF.